This paragraph covers one T cell receptor (beta chain) sequence. The method was immunoSEQ multiplex PCR; TCRdb's version includes in-frame clones alone and lacks a portion of them. The table includes some 150,000 clones, 80% to 95% detected once. The germline gives CDR1 SNHLY, CDR2 FYNNEI. The CDR3 runs to 14 residues. The germline V and J ends were trimmed by 7 bases and 8 bases, with 18 bases remaining between them. This entry is derived from a study of control samples from healthy donors and cancer patients. Specimen: blood. The V gene is TRBV2, the J gene TRBJ1-5, with no clear D. This clonotype was obtained from a man aged 25-45 years in good health. The chain's CDR3 is CASKEAPFIEPQHF. The CDR3 nucleotides are TGTGCCAGCAAAGAAGCACCCTTTATCGAGCCCCAGCATTTT.